The 17 T cell receptor beta chains presented below share a single source sample, sequenced in a study of molecular identifiers for immune sequencing clone quantification. Each CDR3 protein is one row after TCRdb ran MiXCR on the PCR reads. This table holds roughly 100,000 distinct CDR3 sequences, 35% found once. Sequenced sample: naive CD8+ T cells from blood, with Jurkat cell RNA spiked in. The subset here: FACS-sorted CD8+CD4-CCR7+CD45RA+ naive T cells. Receptor source: a human donor in good health. Some libraries in this study had Jurkat cell RNA spiked in.

This chain connects TRBV21-1 to TRBJ2-7; the table's TRBD1 call for D was not verified on the DNA. TRBV21-1 is termed a pseudogene. The CDR3 runs to 15 residues. The CDR3 DNA follows: TGTGCCAGCAGCAAAGGACCGGGGGTCCTCGAGGAGCAGTACTTC. It codes for CASSKGPGVLEEQYF.

Note on this clonotype: This could be a read error, since a much larger clone is one nucleotide away. This chain uses TRBV7-9 with TRBJ1-2, with unresolved D. This CDR3 region has 15 residues. Trimming pared 7 bases from V and 1 base from J, leaving 16 bases between. CDR1 is SEHNR and CDR2 is FQNEAQ in the germline V gene (reference sequence). The CDR3 DNA reads as TGTGCCAGCACCTCCGATTTAGACTGTAACTATGGCTACACCTTC. Translated: CASTSDLDCNYGYTF. The full variable domain, with the rest looked up from reference TRBV7-9 and TRBJ1-2, is DTGVSQNPRHKITKRGQNVTFRCDPISEHNRLYWYRQTLGQGPEFLTYFQNEAQLEKSRLLSDRFSAERPKGSFSTLEIQRTEQGDSAMYLCASTSDLDCNYGYTFGSGTRLTVV.

The chain is built from TRBV15 and TRBJ2-1; D call uncertain. From germline, CDR1 is LNHNV and CDR2 YYDKDF (reference sequence). The germline V and J ends were trimmed by 5 bases and 0 bases, with 8 bases remaining between them. The CDR3 is 14 residues long. CDR3 amino acids: CATSGRTSYNEQFF. CDR3 sequence (DNA): TGTGCCACCAGCGGCAGGACCTCCTACAATGAGCAGTTCTTC.

Comment on this clonotype: Possible read error: a much larger clone is one base away. Without the conserved terminal phenylalanine or tryptophan, this CDR3 likely stems from a read error. The V call is TRBV7-9, the J call TRBJ1-5; 7 nucleotides align to TRBD1. V lost 5 bases, J lost 5 bases, and 6 bases stayed unmatched. This CDR3 has 14 residues. Germline values: CDR1 SEHNR, CDR2 FQNEAQ (reference sequence). Here the CDR3 DNA reads TGTGCCAGCAGCCAAGGGACAGTTCATCAGCCCCAGCATATT. Protein: CASSQGTVHQPQHI.

This clonotype was detected ten times or more. The chain joins TRBV5-1 to TRBJ1-1; perhaps TRBD1 as D (6 bases). This CDR3 comprises 14 residues. The germline V gene has CDR1 SGHRS and CDR2 YFSETQ. V lost 4 bases and J lost 1, with 11 bases in between. The CDR3: CASSTSTGNTEAFF. For the CDR3, the DNA is TGCGCCAGCAGCACCTCGACAGGGAACACTGAAGCTTTCTTT.

This clonotype showed up just a few times. The gene calls are TRBV4-1 and TRBJ2-7; 10 bases fit TRBD1. V trimming: 1 base; J trimming: 6 bases; junction bases outside the gene matches: 6. The CDR3 consists of 15 residues. CDR1 is MGHRA, CDR2 YSYEKL, per germline. CDR3 DNA: TGCGCCAGCAGCCAAGGACAGGGGGCCTCATCCGAGCAGTACTTC. This gives the protein CASSQGQGASSEQYF.

This sequence joins TRBV29-1 and TRBJ1-1; no firm D call. Germline CDR1 reads SQVTM; CDR2 reads ANQGSEA. CDR3 length: 11 amino acids. V lost 5 bases to trimming and J lost 8 bases, with 12 bases between them. The CDR3 sequence is CSVPYGLEAFF. The CDR3 nucleotides read TGCAGCGTTCCCTACGGGCTAGAAGCTTTCTTT.

The V and J genes are TRBV20-1 and TRBJ1-6; D is unresolved. Germline lookup yields CDR1 DFQATT and CDR2 SNEGSKA (reference sequence). The CDR3 loop spans 17 amino acids. Trimming stripped 0 bases from V and 5 bases from J, with 17 bases between. The CDR3 sequence: CSARDLDAPYDNSPLHF. The CDR3 bases are TGCAGTGCTAGAGATCTGGACGCACCCTATGATAATTCACCCCTCCACTTT.

J is TRBJ1-5 and V is TRBV4-3; maybe TRBD1 (6 bases). CDR3 size: 15 residues. Germline V gives CDR1 LGHNA, CDR2 YSLEER. V shed 0 bases and J shed 4 bases, with 10 bases lying between them. The CDR3 DNA follows: TGCGCCAGCAGCCAAGATGGGGGCCCTAATCAGCCCCAGCATTTT. Translation: CASSQDGGPNQPQHF.

This clonotype was seen a few times. This chain's CDR3 is CASSMTGRDYGYTF. The DNA for the CDR3 is TGTGCCAGTAGTATGACAGGGCGCGACTATGGCTACACCTTC. The chain recombines TRBV19 with TRBJ1-2; 7 bases are a match to TRBD1. The CDR3 spans 14 residues. Germline V lookup: CDR1 LNHDA, CDR2 SQIVND (reference sequence). V was pared by 3 bases and J by 3 bases, with 4 bases of the junction left unmatched.

This clonotype has ten or more counts. The chain joins TRBV6-2 or TRBV6-3 to TRBJ2-3; 9 nucleotides line up with TRBD2. The V and J ends lost 7 bases and 6 bases, in that order; junction bases with no gene match: 5. The CDR3 length is 13 residues. From germline, CDR1 is MNHEY and CDR2 SVGEGT. Here the CDR3 DNA reads TGTGCCAGCACGTCTAGCGGGATGGATACGCAGTATTTT. This encodes CASTSSGMDTQYF.

This chain links TRBV27 with TRBJ1-2, with TRBD1 matching over 11 bases. CDR3 length: 15 amino acids. The germline gives CDR1 MNHEY, CDR2 SMNVEV (reference sequence). Unmatched junction bases numbered 3, after V lost 5 bases and J lost 1 base. The CDR3 here is CASSPGTGGNYGYTF. In DNA, the CDR3 is TGTGCCAGCAGTCCGGGGACAGGGGGTAACTATGGCTACACCTTC.

V gene TRBV29-1 combines with J gene TRBJ2-7; the D call may be TRBD1 or TRBD2 (5 bases each). The CDR3 is made up of 16 amino acids. Germline values: CDR1 SQVTM, CDR2 ANQGSEA. Trimming stripped 1 base from V and 3 bases from J, with 19 bases between. CDR3 DNA: TGCAGCGTTGAAGGGACTGGGACGGAGAGGTACTACGAGCAGTACTTC. Its translation is CSVEGTGTERYYEQYF.

The rearrangement links TRBV19 to TRBJ2-2, with 11 bases fitting TRBD2. CDR1 LNHDA and CDR2 SQIVND come from the germline V gene (reference sequence). The V segment lost 9 bases and the J segment 6 bases; nucleotides outside the gene matches: 6. CDR3 size: 14 residues. The DNA of the CDR3 is TGTGCCAGCTGGGGACTAGCGGTGGCCGGGGAGCTGTTTTTT. Its translation: CASWGLAVAGELFF.

This clonotype has ten or more counts. The chain has TRBV7-9 and TRBJ2-7; D not resolved. This CDR3 spans 14 amino acids. Between the trimmed V and J ends, which lost 0 bases and 9 bases, there was a span of 15 bases. The germline V gene has CDR1 SEHNR and CDR2 FQNEAQ (reference sequence). The CDR3 loop is CASSLAQSRSGQYF. In nucleotides, the CDR3 is TGTGCCAGCAGCTTAGCGCAATCCCGATCCGGGCAGTACTTC. The variable domain in full, completed from reference TRBV7-9 and TRBJ2-7, reads DTGVSQNPRHKITKRGQNVTFRCDPISEHNRLYWYRQTLGQGPEFLTYFQNEAQLEKSRLLSDRFSAERPKGSFSTLEIQRTEQGDSAMYLCASSLAQSRSGQYFGPGTRLTVT.

This clonotype has a count of ten or more. The CDR3 DNA is TGTGCCAGCAGTACCGGGACAGCCCCCGAGCAGTACTTC. Amino acid sequence: CASSTGTAPEQYF. The rearrangement links TRBV12-3 or TRBV12-4 to TRBJ2-7; 7 bases are a match to TRBD1. After removal of 5 bases from V and 6 bases from J, the junction contained 7 bases not matched to a gene. The CDR3 contains 13 residues.

This clonotype has a handful of counts. This chain connects TRBV28 to TRBJ2-2; D is uncertain. Germline V CDR1 and CDR2: MDHEN, SYDVKM. This CDR3 is built from 11 residues. The V end lost 3 bases, the J end lost 6 bases, and 2 bases lay between the germline ends. The CDR3 region has the DNA TGTGCCAGCAGTTTTCCCGGGGAGCTGTTTTTT. Protein product: CASSFPGELFF.